This T cell receptor (beta chain) was captured by sequencing in a study of blood T cell repertoires in COVID-19. Looking at the study overall: Acute-phase and convalescent COVID-19 samples originated in the United States, Italy and Spain.

In the original workflow: Reference gene primers were amplified, and this amplification served to estimate nucleated cell counts. TCRdb's table, derived via immunoSEQ multiplex PCR, lists solely in-frame clones and lacks some. V and J calls and clone size are given by that table; D and trimming were obtained from the DNA. The sample records about 61,000 clones, 91% being singletons. The CDR3 length is 13 residues. Germline assignment: CDR1 SGHRS and CDR2 YFSETQ. The V gene lost 4 bases and the J gene lost 2 bases, with 6 bases spanning the gap. The material sequenced was peripheral blood. The gene calls are TRBV5-1 and TRBJ2-2, with no clear D. The receptor was derived from a human donor in a cohort sampled during active COVID-19. CDR3 nucleotide sequence: TGCGCCAGCAGCCTGACTAACACCGGGGAGCTGTTTTTT. It translates to CASSLTNTGELFF.